This T cell receptor beta chain appears in the sequencing data of a study of early T cells in non-severe SARS-CoV-2 infection. TCRdb redid the calling of the 5' RACE reads with MiXCR, one entry per CDR3 protein. The sample yields 60,000 or so distinct CDR3 sequences, 8.9% seen once. This clonotype was seen only a few times. This CDR3 has 13 amino acids. J gave up 4 bases and V 3 bases, and 2 bases lay outside the gene matches. This TCR came from an adult who was a healthcare worker with PCR-confirmed SARS-CoV-2 infection or an uninfected control (not recorded which). This chain uses TRBV12-3 or TRBV12-4 with TRBJ1-2; 7 bases match TRBD1. Sequencing used whole blood. DNA of the CDR3: TGTGCCAGCAGTTTCGGGACAGTCTATGGCTACACCTTC. It translates to CASSFGTVYGYTF.